This passage covers 3 T cell receptor beta chains from one sample sequenced in a study of cytomegalovirus exposure and HLA in healthy donors. Sequenced by immunoSEQ multiplex PCR; TCRdb stores in-frame clones only, minus some. Here the sample spans roughly 200,000 clones, about 89% being singletons. Material: PBMCs. These receptors were obtained from a young man in good health and CMV-seropositive.

J is TRBJ1-1 and V is TRBV5-6, with D perhaps matching TRBD1 (5 bases). The CDR3 length is 13 residues. CDR1 and CDR2 from the germline V gene are SGHDT and YYEEEE. Trimming took 9 bases from V and 5 from J, leaving 17 bases between them. The CDR3 loop is CATRSVGRTEAFF. The CDR3 coding sequence is TGTGCCACCAGATCAGTGGGGCGTACTGAAGCTTTCTTT.

The CDR3 DNA reads as TGTGCCAGCAGCTCGGGTCCAGGACTTAATGAAAAACTGTTTTTT. Amino acids: CASSSGPGLNEKLFF. The rearrangement uses TRBV7-6 and TRBJ1-4; D unclear. Germline V CDR1 and CDR2: SGHVS, FNYEAQ. CDR3 length: 15 amino acids. The ends were cut back, 4 bases at V and 4 bases at J, with 13 bases in the middle.

J is TRBJ2-7 and V is TRBV4-1; 9 bases align to TRBD1. Looked up from germline, CDR1 is MGHRA and CDR2 is YSYEKL. The CDR3 extends over 14 amino acids. Trimming removed 5 bases from V and 2 bases from J; junction bases left unmatched: 4. The CDR3 here is CASSVRDRAYEQYF. The DNA of the CDR3 is TGCGCCAGCAGCGTTCGGGACAGGGCCTACGAGCAGTACTTC.